This T cell receptor beta chain was profiled in a study of cytomegalovirus exposure and HLA in healthy donors. As to this clone: The antigen is undetermined.

PCR amplification relied on 60 Vbeta primers (plus 13 Jbeta primers). TCRdb's copy holds only in-frame clones and misses some; the assay was immunoSEQ multiplex PCR. The table lists around 150,000 clones, 60% to 80% of them singletons. The V end was cut by 0 bases, the J end by 10 bases, with 25 bases between. Looked up from germline, CDR1 is MGHRA and CDR2 is YSYEKL. The CDR3 sequence is 19 residues long. Study results and limitations: Segments of the TCR beta V type were, in most cases, productive about 87% or about 30% of the time in an earlier analysis. A link between a missense DCLRE1C variant and TCR beta V- and J-gene trimming emerged from a later analysis.

Sequencing input: PBMCs. The TCR originated in a male donor in good health and CMV-seronegative. The V gene is TRBV4-1, the J gene TRBJ1-6, with D tentatively TRBD1 (6 bases). For the CDR3, the DNA is TGCGCCAGCAGCCAAGAGGCGCATTCTGGGACATCCGACCCATCACCCCTCCACTTT. Its translation is CASSQEAHSGTSDPSPLHF.